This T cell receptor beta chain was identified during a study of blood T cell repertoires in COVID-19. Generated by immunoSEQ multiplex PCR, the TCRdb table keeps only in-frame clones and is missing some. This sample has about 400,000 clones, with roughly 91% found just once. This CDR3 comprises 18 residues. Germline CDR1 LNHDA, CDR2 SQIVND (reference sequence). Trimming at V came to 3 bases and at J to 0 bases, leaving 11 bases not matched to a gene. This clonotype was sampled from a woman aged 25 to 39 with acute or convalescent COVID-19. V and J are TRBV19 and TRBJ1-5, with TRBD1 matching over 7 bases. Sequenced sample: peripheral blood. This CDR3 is CASSIVGRGDRSNQPQHF. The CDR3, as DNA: TGTGCCAGTAGTATTGTCGGCAGGGGGGACCGTAGCAATCAGCCCCAGCATTTT.